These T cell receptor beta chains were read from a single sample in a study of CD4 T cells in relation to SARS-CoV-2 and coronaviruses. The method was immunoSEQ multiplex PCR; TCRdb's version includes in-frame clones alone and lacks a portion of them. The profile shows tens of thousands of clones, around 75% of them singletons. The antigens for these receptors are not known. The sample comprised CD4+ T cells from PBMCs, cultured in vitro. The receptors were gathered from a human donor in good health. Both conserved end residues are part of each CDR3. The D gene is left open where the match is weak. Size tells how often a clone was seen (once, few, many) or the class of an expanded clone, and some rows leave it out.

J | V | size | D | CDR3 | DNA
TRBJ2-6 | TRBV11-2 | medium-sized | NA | CASSPWDTWTGANVLTF | TGTGCCAGCAGCCCCTGGGACACCTGGACTGGGGCCAACGTCCTGACTTTC
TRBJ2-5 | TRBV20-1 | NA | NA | CSASSPPPFETQYF | TGCAGTGCTAGTTCCCCCCCTCCGTTTGAGACCCAGTACTTC
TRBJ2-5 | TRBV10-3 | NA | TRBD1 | CAIRGGTGDQETQYF | TGTGCCATCAGGGGCGGGACAGGGGACCAAGAGACCCAGTACTTC
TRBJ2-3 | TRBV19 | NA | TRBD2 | CASSPSRGGGADTQYF | TGTGCCAGTAGTCCCAGCAGGGGCGGGGGGGCAGATACGCAGTATTTT
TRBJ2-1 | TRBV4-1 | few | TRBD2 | CASSSPRDYPLQDEQFF | TGCGCCAGCAGCAGTCCCCGGGACTACCCACTACAAGATGAGCAGTTCTTC
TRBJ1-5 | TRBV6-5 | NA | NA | CASSVNHGDQPQHF | TGTGCCAGCAGCGTAAACCATGGTGATCAGCCCCAGCATTTT
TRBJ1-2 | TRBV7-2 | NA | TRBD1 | CASSLRVMGTEGGYTF | TGTGCCAGCAGCTTAAGAGTCATGGGGACAGAAGGCGGCTACACCTTC
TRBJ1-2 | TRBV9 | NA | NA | CASSGETFYGYTF | TGTGCCAGCAGCGGGGAGACCTTCTATGGCTACACCTTC
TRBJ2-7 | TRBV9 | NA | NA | CASSVGSGASYEQYF | TGTGCCAGCAGCGTAGGATCCGGGGCCTCCTACGAGCAGTACTTC
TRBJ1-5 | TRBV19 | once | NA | CASRTRETLNQPQHF | TGTGCCAGTAGGACCAGGGAAACCCTCAATCAGCCCCAGCATTTT
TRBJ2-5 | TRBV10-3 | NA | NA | CAISEAGHPSQETQYF | TGTGCCATCAGTGAGGCCGGACACCCAAGCCAAGAGACCCAGTACTTC
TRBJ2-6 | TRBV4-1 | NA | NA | CASSRETGTSGANVLTF | TGCGCCAGCAGTCGGGAAACAGGGACCTCTGGGGCCAACGTCCTGACTTTC
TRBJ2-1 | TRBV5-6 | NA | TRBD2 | CASSSAGGQTYNEQFF | TGTGCCAGCAGCTCTGCGGGGGGCCAAACCTACAATGAGCAGTTCTTC
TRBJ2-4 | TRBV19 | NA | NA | CASSINFFLRRDSAKNIQYF | TGTGCCAGTAGTATTAATTTTTTTTTACGTCGTGATTCTGCCAAAAACATTCAGTACTTC
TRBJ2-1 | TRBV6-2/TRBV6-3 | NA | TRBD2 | CASSYPVTGTSVYNEQFF | TGTGCCAGCAGTTACCCTGTCACCGGGACTAGCGTCTACAATGAGCAGTTCTTC
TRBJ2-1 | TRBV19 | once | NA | CASSSPLSDEQFF | TGTGCCAGTAGCAGCCCGCTCTCCGATGAGCAGTTCTTC
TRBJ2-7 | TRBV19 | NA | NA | CASSRRDTAYEQYF | TGTGCCAGTAGTAGGAGGGACACCGCCTACGAGCAGTACTTC
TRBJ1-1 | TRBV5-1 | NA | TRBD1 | CASTDRVNTEAFF | TGCGCCTCAACGGACAGGGTTAACACTGAAGCTTTCTTT
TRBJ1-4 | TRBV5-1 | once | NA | CASSLGWGKLFF | TGCGCCAGCAGCTTGGGTTGGGGAAAACTGTTTTTT
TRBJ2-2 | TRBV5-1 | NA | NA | CASSLGSSTGELFF | TGCGCCAGCAGCTTGGGGTCCTCCACCGGGGAGCTGTTTTTT
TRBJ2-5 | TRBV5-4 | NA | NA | CASSLGQKTRVQETQYF | TGTGCCAGCAGCTTGGGGCAGAAGACGAGGGTGCAAGAGACCCAGTACTTC
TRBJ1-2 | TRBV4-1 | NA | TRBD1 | CASSRNTGAVRYGYTF | TGCGCCAGCAGCCGCAACACAGGGGCGGTACGCTATGGCTACACCTTC
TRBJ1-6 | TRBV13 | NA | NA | CASSLAPPGLGFSSPLHF | TGTGCCAGCAGCTTAGCCCCTCCAGGGTTGGGGTTTAGTTCACCCCTCCACTTT
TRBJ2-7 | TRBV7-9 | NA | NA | CASSPGVVTYEQYF | TGTGCCAGCAGCCCCGGGGTAGTTACCTACGAGCAGTACTTC